This T cell receptor beta chain was captured in a study of T cells in Graves' hyperthyroidism and ophthalmopathy. The germline gives CDR1 SGHTA, CDR2 FQGNSA. V lost 5 bases, J lost 2 bases, and 8 bases stayed unmatched. CDR3 length: 16 residues. Exclusion followed for patients with uncontrolled infection, other autoimmune disease, pregnancy or lactation. TCR beta CDR3 regions were amplified from RNA transcripts. HTBI primers drove first-round RT-PCR of the TCR CDR3. TCRdb called the multiplex PCR reads again in MiXCR, with one record for every CDR3 protein. Of roughly 600,000 distinct CDR3 sequences in the sample, roughly 15% were seen once.

The sequenced material came from blood. This clonotype was sampled from a woman aged 50 to 60 with Graves' ophthalmopathy. V usage is TRBV7-2 and J usage is TRBJ1-4, with TRBD1 matching over 7 bases. CDR3 DNA: TGTGCCAGCAGCCCCCGACAGGGAGGTACTAATGAAAAACTGTTTTTT. Its protein product is CASSPRQGGTNEKLFF.